This TCR beta chain was obtained from a study of blood T cell repertoires in COVID-19. Profiled with immunoSEQ multiplex PCR; TCRdb holds only in-frame clones, not every one. The sample shows about 430,000 clones, approximately 91% of them seen only once. The origin of this receptor is a woman between 18 and 29 years old who had been exposed to COVID-19. Sequences were obtained from PBMCs or T cells enriched from blood (not recorded which).

The CDR3 is CASSPTGTASYGYTF. The CDR3 bases are TGTGCCAGTAGCCCTACCGGGACAGCCTCCTATGGCTACACCTTC. The rearrangement joins TRBV19 to TRBJ1-2, with 7 positions matching TRBD1. There are 15 residues in the CDR3. Germline lookup yields CDR1 LNHDA and CDR2 SQIVND (reference sequence). V shed 6 bases, J shed 4 bases, and the junction held 11 bases outside the gene matches.